This TCR beta chain was captured in a study of shared clonotypes between healthy human individuals. Comments on this clone: Its specificity is unknown.

V was clipped by 3 bases and J by 2 bases, with 13 bases between them. The CDR3 is made up of 16 amino acids. Germline V gives CDR1 KGHSH, CDR2 LQKENI. Measured with immunoSEQ multiplex PCR; TCRdb has only the in-frame clones, and not every one. The sample carries roughly 2.2 million clones, 85% to 95% recorded once. Findings of the study overall: Around 5% was the fraction of naive CD4 clonotypes found shared across a few donors. A reduction in generation probabilities was seen for non-shared clonotypes relative to those shared by all four donors.

Specimen: naive CD4+ T cells from PBMCs. Subset of the sample: CD45RA+ positively selected. This clonotype was sampled from a man between 18 and 29 years old in good health. Some clones in this sample may be carry-over from other donors' samples. The J gene is TRBJ2-2, the V gene TRBV18; D ambiguous. The CDR3 protein is CASSPWSPINTGELFF. CDR3 DNA: TGTGCCAGCTCACCGTGGTCCCCGATTAACACCGGGGAGCTGTTTTTT.